The entry that follows covers one T cell receptor beta chain sequence. What it binds is unknown. This record belongs to a study of yellow fever vaccine responses in identical twins. Study results and limitations: Convergence reportedly seemed to mark part of the twins' vaccine T cell response, with personalization marking the rest.

TCRdb independently ran MiXCR on the RT-PCR reads; one entry per CDR3 protein. The data hold about 6,900 distinct CDR3 sequences, with about four fifths observed a single time. The CDR3 has 15 amino acids. J lost 2 bases, V lost 5 bases, and 6 bases had no gene match. Germline V gene lookup returns CDR1 SGHVS and CDR2 FQNEAQ. The sequenced sample was T cells from blood (PBMCs), unsorted or a sorted subset (not recorded which), obtained before or after yellow fever vaccination (not recorded which). The chain joins TRBV7-8 to TRBJ1-5, with 7 bases lining up with TRBD1. The source is a woman under 30 who received the yellow fever vaccine. The CDR3 DNA sequence: TGTGCCAGCAGCGTATTCAGGGGGGGCAATCAGCCCCAGCATTTT. This gives the protein CASSVFRGGNQPQHF.